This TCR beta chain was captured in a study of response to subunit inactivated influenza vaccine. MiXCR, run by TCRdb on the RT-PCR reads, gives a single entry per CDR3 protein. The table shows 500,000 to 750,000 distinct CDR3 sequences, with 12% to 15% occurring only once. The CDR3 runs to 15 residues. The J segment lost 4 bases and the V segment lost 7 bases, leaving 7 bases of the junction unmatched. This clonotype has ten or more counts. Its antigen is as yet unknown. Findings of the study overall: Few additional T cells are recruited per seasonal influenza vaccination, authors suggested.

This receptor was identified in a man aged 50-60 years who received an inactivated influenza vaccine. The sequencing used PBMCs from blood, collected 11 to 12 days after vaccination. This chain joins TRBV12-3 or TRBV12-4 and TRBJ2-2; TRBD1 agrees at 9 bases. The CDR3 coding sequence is TGTGCCAGCACCCGGACAGGGGCGGTCACCGGGGAGCTGTTTTTT. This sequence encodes CASTRTGAVTGELFF.